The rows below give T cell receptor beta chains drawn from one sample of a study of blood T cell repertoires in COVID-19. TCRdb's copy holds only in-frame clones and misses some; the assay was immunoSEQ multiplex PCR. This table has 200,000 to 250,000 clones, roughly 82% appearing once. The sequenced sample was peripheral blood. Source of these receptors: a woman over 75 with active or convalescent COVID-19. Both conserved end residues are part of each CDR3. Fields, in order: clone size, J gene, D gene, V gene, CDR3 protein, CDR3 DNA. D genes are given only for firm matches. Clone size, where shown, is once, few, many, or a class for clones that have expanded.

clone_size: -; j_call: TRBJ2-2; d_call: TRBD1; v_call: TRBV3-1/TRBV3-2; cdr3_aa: CASSLQGARTGELFF; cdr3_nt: TGTGCTAGCAGCCTTCAGGGGGCACGGACTGGTGAGCTGTTTTTT
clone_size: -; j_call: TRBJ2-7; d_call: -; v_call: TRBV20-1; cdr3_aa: CSASGSYEQYF; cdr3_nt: TGCAGTGCTAGCGGGAGCTACGAGCAGTACTTC
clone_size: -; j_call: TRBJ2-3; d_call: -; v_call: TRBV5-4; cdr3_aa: CASTSLKTADTQYF; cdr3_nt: TGTGCCAGCACCTCGTTAAAAACGGCAGATACGCAGTATTTT
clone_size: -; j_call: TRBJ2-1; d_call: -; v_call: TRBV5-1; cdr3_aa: CASWEFERNEQFF; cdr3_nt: TGCGCCAGCTGGGAGTTCGAGCGCAATGAGCAGTTCTTC
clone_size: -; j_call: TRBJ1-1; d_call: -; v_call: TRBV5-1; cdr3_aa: CASSLVSQGLNTEAFF; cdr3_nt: TGCGCCAGCAGCTTGGTATCCCAGGGGCTCAACACTGAAGCTTTCTTT
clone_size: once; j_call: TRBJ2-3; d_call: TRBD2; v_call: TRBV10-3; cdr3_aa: CASHEGGGPRDTQYF; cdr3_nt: TGTGCCTCGCACGAAGGCGGGGGGCCGCGGGATACGCAGTATTTT
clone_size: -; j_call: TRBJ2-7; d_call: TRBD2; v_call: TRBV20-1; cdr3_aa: CSASPSAGGYEQYF; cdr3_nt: TGCAGTGCTAGTCCGTCAGCGGGAGGGTACGAGCAGTACTTC
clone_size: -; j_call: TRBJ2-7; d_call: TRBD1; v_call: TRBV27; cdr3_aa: CASSSGQGLGEQYF; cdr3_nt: TGTGCCAGCAGTTCCGGACAGGGGCTCGGCGAGCAGTACTTC
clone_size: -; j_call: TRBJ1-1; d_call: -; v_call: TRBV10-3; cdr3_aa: CAISQGGDTEAFF; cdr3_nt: TGTGCCATCAGTCAGGGTGGGGATACTGAAGCTTTCTTT
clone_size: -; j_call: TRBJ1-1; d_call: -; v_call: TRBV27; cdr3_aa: CASSSYRQPGVEAFF; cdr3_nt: TGTGCCAGCAGTTCATATCGGCAACCAGGCGTTGAAGCTTTCTTT
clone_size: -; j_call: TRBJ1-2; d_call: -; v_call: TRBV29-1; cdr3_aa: CSVGQNYGYTF; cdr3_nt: TGCAGCGTCGGACAGAACTATGGCTACACCTTC
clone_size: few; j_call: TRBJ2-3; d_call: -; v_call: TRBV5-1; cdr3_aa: CASSWQIPDTQYF; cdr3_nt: TGCGCCAGCAGCTGGCAAATTCCAGATACGCAGTATTTT
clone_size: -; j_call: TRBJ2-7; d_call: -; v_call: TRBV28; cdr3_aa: CASSLMGTRLSSYEQYF; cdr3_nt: TGTGCCAGCAGCCTTATGGGGACAAGGTTGAGCTCCTACGAGCAGTACTTC
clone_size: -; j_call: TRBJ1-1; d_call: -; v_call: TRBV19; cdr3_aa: CASRTQGVVGTEAFF; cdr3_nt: TGTGCCAGTAGAACCCAAGGGGTCGTGGGAACTGAAGCTTTCTTT
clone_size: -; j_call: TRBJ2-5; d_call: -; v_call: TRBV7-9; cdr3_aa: CASSFRGLEQETQYF; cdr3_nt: TGTGCCAGCAGCTTTAGGGGCTTAGAACAAGAGACCCAGTACTTC
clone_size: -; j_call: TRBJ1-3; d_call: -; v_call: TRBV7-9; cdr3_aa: CASGIRQAFSGNTIYF; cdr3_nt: TGTGCCAGCGGGATCCGACAGGCCTTCTCTGGAAACACCATATATTTT
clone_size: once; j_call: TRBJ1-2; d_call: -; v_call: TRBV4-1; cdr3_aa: CASSLEVGTSIFYGYTF; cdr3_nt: TGCGCCAGCAGCCTAGAAGTTGGGACATCCATTTTCTATGGCTACACCTTC